A selection of T cell receptor beta chains follows, all from one sample in a study of control samples from healthy donors and cancer patients. The table came from immunoSEQ multiplex PCR; TCRdb's copy has only in-frame clones and leaves some out. The table has roughly 130,000 clones, 75% to 95% seen once. The sequencing input was blood. The source is a man younger than 35 in good health. The CDR3 runs from the conserved cysteine through the conserved F or W. Clone size is stated in some rows and not others, as once, few, many or a class when expanded.

V gene: TRBV5-4; clone size: NA; CDR3 protein: CASSLPGNQPQHF
V gene: TRBV5-6; clone size: NA; CDR3 protein: CASSTGNYGYTF
V gene: TRBV5-1; clone size: NA; CDR3 protein: CASSSLTSGGASTDTQYF
V gene: TRBV7-2; clone size: NA; CDR3 protein: CASNLGGKGVGYTF
V gene: TRBV18; clone size: NA; CDR3 protein: CASSFGNSYEQYF
V gene: TRBV5-6; clone size: once; CDR3 protein: CASSLTGANVNEQFF
V gene: TRBV2; clone size: NA; CDR3 protein: CASSELAGLENTIYF
V gene: TRBV18; clone size: NA; CDR3 protein: CASSPGGQPDQPQHF
V gene: TRBV10-2; clone size: NA; CDR3 protein: CASSEGNEQFF
V gene: TRBV5-1; clone size: NA; CDR3 protein: CASSSLRWANVLTF
V gene: TRBV2; clone size: NA; CDR3 protein: CASRVDRVSTEAFF
V gene: TRBV3-1/TRBV3-2; clone size: NA; CDR3 protein: CASSQAGTGYEQYF
V gene: TRBV4-1; clone size: NA; CDR3 protein: CASSQEGGYTGELFF
V gene: TRBV10-3; clone size: NA; CDR3 protein: CAISESLETGRNTIYF
V gene: TRBV7-3; clone size: NA; CDR3 protein: CASSFGQGTEAFF
V gene: TRBV5-6; clone size: NA; CDR3 protein: CASSLAGREAFF
V gene: TRBV5-4; clone size: NA; CDR3 protein: CASSSSSNTEAFF
V gene: TRBV9; clone size: NA; CDR3 protein: CASSAGLITDTQYF
V gene: TRBV29-1; clone size: NA; CDR3 protein: CGGTGTATTGELFF
V gene: TRBV10-2; clone size: once; CDR3 protein: CASSAVPDTQYF
V gene: TRBV27; clone size: NA; CDR3 protein: CASSLTRRGEQYF
V gene: TRBV20-1; clone size: NA; CDR3 protein: CSASRDRASYF